This T cell receptor beta chain was profiled in a study of blood T cells in healthy people across ages. Peripheral blood from each donor was collected in a volume of 8 to 10 milliliters. Only a few counts were recorded for this clonotype. Antigen unknown. The CDR3 spans 14 residues. Germline lookup yields CDR1 SNHLY and CDR2 FYNNEI. Unmatched junction bases numbered 9, after V lost 10 bases and J lost 7 bases. Findings and limits, study-wide: Lack of knowledge of donor CMV status possibly confounded expanded clonotype changes. Roughly linear age-related decline in beta diversity appeared, significant by age around 40.

Combining a sample-barcoded 5' primer with a J-beta primer mix, a second PCR ran for 7 to 11 cycles. Using its own MiXCR run on the 5' RACE reads, TCRdb lists one record per CDR3 protein. The table has over 600,000 distinct CDR3 sequences, about 42% seen once; the top ten hold around 18%. The gene calls are TRBV2 and TRBJ2-1, with 11 nucleotides matching TRBD1. This clonotype was obtained from a man aged 80 or over in good health. Sequenced: blood. This chain's CDR3 is CATTRDRGGNEQFF. The CDR3 DNA reads TGTGCCACTACCCGGGACAGGGGGGGTAATGAGCAGTTCTTC.